What follows are 14 T cell receptor beta chains derived from one specimen sequenced in a study of T cell responses to AZD1222 COVID-19 vaccine. Generated by immunoSEQ multiplex PCR, the TCRdb table keeps only in-frame clones and is missing some. Of about 110,000 clones listed, 90% are singletons. The source was peripheral blood, collected 28 days after the second AZD1222 dose. All receptors come from an adult who received the AZD1222 COVID-19 vaccine.

The chain recombines TRBV7-9 with TRBJ2-7, with TRBD2 matching over 9 bases. Germline V gene lookup returns CDR1 SEHNR and CDR2 FQNEAQ (reference sequence). V dropped 1 base and J dropped 4; count of bases not matched to a gene: 5. The CDR3 has 15 amino acids. CDR3 protein: CASSLGLAGTYEQYF. The CDR3 bases are TGTGCCAGCAGCTTAGGGCTAGCGGGGACTTACGAGCAGTACTTC.

Note on this clone: At one end, the junction sequence differs from germline, possibly due to a read error. The J gene is TRBJ1-3, the V gene TRBV20-1; D remains ambiguous. This CDR3 has 12 residues. Germline-derived CDR1 and CDR2 are DFQATT and SNEGSKA (reference sequence). The CDR3 region is CGASNSGNTIYF. The CDR3 coding sequence is TGCGGTGCTAGTAACTCTGGAAACACCATATATTTT.

The V and J genes are TRBV27 and TRBJ2-5; D possibly corresponds to TRBD1 (6 bases). Germline CDR1 and CDR2: MNHEY and SMNVEV (reference sequence). Trimming removed 3 bases from V and 7 bases from J, with 12 bases in between. The CDR3 has 13 amino acids. The CDR3 nucleotides read TGTGCCAGCAGTTTTTCGGCAGGGGTGACCCAGTACTTC. This sequence encodes CASSFSAGVTQYF.

The CDR3 region has the DNA TGTGCCAGCAGCTGGAGGGGCAGGGCCCTTCAGCCCCAGCATTTT. This codes for CASSWRGRALQPQHF. The V call is TRBV7-8, the J call TRBJ1-5; perhaps TRBD1 as D (5 bases). Trimming stripped 4 bases from V and 6 bases from J, with 16 bases between. This CDR3 has 15 residues. Germline V gives CDR1 SGHVS, CDR2 FQNEAQ.

V usage is TRBV6-2 or TRBV6-3 and J usage is TRBJ2-1, with D possibly matching TRBD1 (6 bases). Germline V gene lookup returns CDR1 MNHEY and CDR2 SVGEGT. V gave up 4 bases and J gave up 8 bases, with 9 bases separating them. This CDR3 is 12 amino acids long. In nucleotides, the CDR3 is TGTGCCAGCAGTTCCAGGGGCCATGAGCAGTTCTTC. Its protein product is CASSSRGHEQFF.

CDR3 protein: CASSPNQRYYGYTF. The CDR3, as DNA: TGTGCCAGCAGCCCCAATCAGAGGTACTATGGCTACACCTTC. V usage is TRBV6-5 and J usage is TRBJ1-2; D gene uncertain. Trimming stripped 6 bases from V and 3 bases from J, with 14 bases between. The CDR3 has 14 residues. CDR1 MNHEY and CDR2 SVGAGI come from the germline V gene.

CDR3 coding DNA: TGTGCCACCAGTGATAATGGACAGGGGCCAACTAATGAAAAACTGTTTTTT. Translation gives CATSDNGQGPTNEKLFF. V gene TRBV24-1 combines with J gene TRBJ1-4; 9 bases agree with TRBD1. Germline V CDR1 and CDR2: KGHDR, SFDVKD. The V and J ends lost 3 bases and 0 bases, in that order; junction bases with no gene match: 4. The CDR3 is made up of 17 amino acids.

The rearrangement joins TRBV7-8 to TRBJ1-1; 7 bases line up with TRBD1. J lost 0 bases, V lost 3 bases, and 13 bases had no gene match. The CDR3 covers 18 residues. Germline V lookup: CDR1 SGHVS, CDR2 FQNEAQ. The CDR3 DNA reads TGTGCCAGCAGCTTTTCTTCCCCGACGAGGGGGCTGAACACTGAAGCTTTCTTT. Amino acids: CASSFSSPTRGLNTEAFF.

The CDR3 sequence is CASMRGSGNTIYF. The CDR3 bases are TGTGCCAGCATGAGGGGTTCTGGAAACACCATATATTTT. The rearrangement uses TRBV2 and TRBJ1-3, with D maybe TRBD1 (5 bases). CDR3 length equals 13 residues. Germline CDR1 is SNHLY and CDR2 is FYNNEI. The V end was cut by 7 bases, the J end by 1 base, with 8 bases between.

The chain uses TRBV6-5 and TRBJ1-1, with D perhaps TRBD1 (5 bases). Germline lookup yields CDR1 MNHEY and CDR2 SVGAGI. V lost 2 bases to trimming and J lost 1 base, with 11 bases between them. The CDR3 is 15 amino acids. CDR3 nucleotide sequence: TGTGCCAGCAGTTACCAGCCAGGGACGAACACTGAAGCTTTCTTT. Encoded protein: CASSYQPGTNTEAFF.

The rearrangement links TRBV6-5 to TRBJ1-4; 7 nucleotides align to TRBD1. This CDR3 has 13 residues. Germline CDR1 reads MNHEY; CDR2 reads SVGAGI. With 9 bases clipped from V and 8 bases from J, the junction kept 9 bases outside the gene matches. The CDR3 bases are TGTGCCAGTCGGATGACAGGGAACGAAAAACTGTTTTTT. It encodes CASRMTGNEKLFF.

The J gene is TRBJ1-2, the V gene TRBV4-1, with 7 nucleotides matching TRBD1. The CDR3 is 15 amino acids. Looked up from germline, CDR1 is MGHRA and CDR2 is YSYEKL. The V and J ends lost 1 base and 7 bases, in that order; junction bases with no gene match: 9. Here the CDR3 reads CASSQGPDRFPGYTF. The CDR3 nucleotides read TGCGCCAGCAGCCAAGGCCCGGACAGGTTCCCTGGCTACACCTTC.

This clone was detected only once. This chain joins TRBV6-2 or TRBV6-3 and TRBJ1-2; tentatively, D is TRBD1 (5 bases). Deletions cut 0 bases from V and 4 bases from J, with 9 bases between. CDR1 is MNHEY and CDR2 is SVGEGT in the germline V gene. The CDR3 runs 14 residues. CDR3 loop: CASSYSGTVYGYTF. The DNA for the CDR3 is TGTGCCAGCAGTTACTCCGGGACGGTCTATGGCTACACCTTC.

This chain uses TRBV5-1 with TRBJ2-1, with D possibly called TRBD1 or TRBD2 (5 bases each). Trimming stripped 9 bases from V and 7 bases from J, with 14 bases between. Germline values: CDR1 SGHRS, CDR2 YFSETQ. This CDR3 has 12 residues. In DNA, the CDR3 is TGCGCCACCAGGGACGGATCAAATGAGCAGTTCTTC. This codes for CATRDGSNEQFF.